This TCR beta chain was recovered during a study of cytomegalovirus exposure and HLA in healthy donors (TCRdb year 2017). With respect to the entire study: An earlier analysis of 587 of the donors reported under 300 Gb of sequence data and 90 million to 120 million unique TCR beta sequences obtained from about 170 million T cells. An early release covering roughly 600 HLA-typed donors comprised about 290 gigabases of sequencing data and roughly 86 million unique TCR sequences. Of the roughly 390 genotyped donors, less than 90% were placed in the genetic ancestry cluster associated with self-reported Caucasian donors. The study aimed to test whether cataloging public T cell receptors could reveal signatures of past pathogen exposure. Using immunosequencing, the study profiled T cell repertoires from 666 subjects and related those repertoires to cytomegalovirus serostatus. Besides the first cohort of roughly 700 subjects, a separate validation cohort made up of roughly 120 different subjects was used. The study combined high-throughput TCR immunosequencing, statistical association of individual TCRs with disease status, and machine learning to predict cytomegalovirus infection status. In a later analysis, previously published TCR beta repertoires from about 670 donors were re-analyzed and high-resolution HLA genotyping was added so that TCR occurrence patterns could be studied. The later analysis used no new phenotypic data to find candidate immune exposures, relying instead on TCR beta sequences and their occurrence across donors. To decide whether each TCR beta V gene segment behaved as functional or pseudogenic, an earlier analysis of some 540 of the donors relied on high-throughput TCR beta sequencing. Donor age, sex, ethnicity and CMV serostatus were compiled together with the repertoire data. Genome-wide SNP genotypes for about 60% of the roughly 700 donors were used in a later genetic analysis, which treated that subset as a discovery cohort. Every discovery cohort repertoire had been produced on one sequencing platform. HLA typing included class I and class II loci at four-digit resolution. Typing coverage differed by locus: A, B, C, DRB1 and DQB1 were typed in about 620-640 donors, DQA1 in 522, DPA1 in some 610, and DPB1 in about 450. About five DR-DQ haplotypes were handled as single units for association and clustering, since linkage in the cohort was strong. Among 398 genotyped donors of the cohort, an average of approximately 240,000 unique TCR beta nucleotide sequences was sequenced per donor, of which roughly 17% were non-productive.

The cohort consisted of 650 to 850 healthy bone marrow donors. At the time of sampling, every cohort member was nominally healthy, though immune exposures that went unrecorded were likely present. The donor tested CMV seropositive and was one of the 289 seropositive cohort members. Each donor provided a peripheral blood sample, and peripheral blood mononuclear cells were used for TCR beta sequencing. Genomic DNA extraction from the blood cell samples was performed with the Qiagen DNeasy Blood Extraction Kit. Points the paper makes about the study in general: HLA typing was unavailable for some donors at each locus, so association tests used only the typed subset. Only TCR beta chains were sequenced in this cohort, and the absence of alpha or paired-chain data limited detectable features. Correlated functional status among segregating V segments might reflect linkage disequilibrium, but an unknown experimental factor could not be ruled out. Sequencing depth was assumed to be roughly uniform across donors in the presence/absence analyses, though that assumption may not hold. The authors suggested that the approach could potentially be generalized to other disease states and immunological phenotypes. In an earlier analysis of 500 to 650 of the donors, most TCR beta V segments appeared in productive rearrangements about 90% or about 30% of the time, broadly matching IMGT annotations. In a later genetic analysis, a missense DCLRE1C variant was associated with V-gene and J-gene trimming of TCR beta chains, and the association was replicated in an independent cohort. In vitro tests confirmed that three of the cytomegalovirus-associated TCR beta chains recognize cytomegalovirus antigens. A further reported finding was that TCR beta sequences accurately predicted the HLA-A and HLA-B alleles for most subjects in the first cohort. A cluster of highly shared sequence variants was judged likely to represent a technical artifact of the sequencing pipeline. In a later analysis, the rate of TCR association differed among HLA loci, with DRB1 alleles having the most associated TCRs and HLA-C alleles having the fewest. Some IMGT-functional V segments, including TRBV6-2 and TRBV6-3, could not be told apart with the 87-base-pair reads, so those segments were excluded. In a later analysis, some 18,000 TCR beta sequences were associated with specific HLA alleles at a false discovery rate of 0.05. For the cohort, immune exposure information was limited to CMV serostatus. A later analysis reported that several top co-occurrence clusters appeared linked to parvovirus B19, influenza, CMV and Epstein-Barr virus. The study listed approximately 160 TCR beta chains as associated with cytomegalovirus. When HLA alleles, especially DR and DQ, strongly co-occurred, TCR associations were difficult to assign to individual alleles. In a later analysis, most CMV-associated TCR beta chains were found to appear HLA-restricted, with HLA associations seemingly driven largely by CMV exposure. In a later analysis, HLA-associated TCR beta chains were found to be more clonally expanded and to have lower generation probabilities than equally common non-associated chains. Compared with the roughly 600-donor mean, donors in an Asian-associated ancestry cluster had fewer N-insertions in productive TCRs, according to a later genetic analysis. The earlier analysis of approximately 590 of the donors excluded approximately 17 rarely observed V segments, including chromosome 9 orphons, because counts were too low. In both the original and validation cohorts, the classifier was reported to diagnose cytomegalovirus status with high specificity and sensitivity. Most TCR sequences were seen in very few donors, while some public TCRs were found in many individuals.

Library generation was performed with the immunoSEQ multiplex PCR assay. The multiplex PCR relied on a mix of 60 forward primers for TCR Vbeta segments and 13 reverse primers for TCR Jbeta segments. The CDR3 region of rearranged TCR beta genes was amplified from genomic DNA by a multiplex PCR assay. The Illumina HiSeq System was used to sequence the amplified TCR beta libraries as 87-base-pair reads. The original methods were these. A later analysis counted tens of millions of unique TCR beta chains across the 650 to 700 repertoires, and 10 million to 12 million of these chains were shared by at least two donors. Raw reads were error-corrected and collapsed into unique sequences with a nearest-neighbor algorithm that merged closely related sequences to remove PCR and sequencing errors. CDR3 sequences were aligned to IMGT reference sequences to assign V, D and J gene segments. For a sequence to be retained, a match of at least six nucleotides to both a V gene segment and a J gene segment was required. A rearrangement counted as productive if the CDR3 had no stop codons and remained in frame with V and J, and every other rearrangement counted as non-productive. CDR3 was defined by IMGT convention, running from the second conserved V-encoded cysteine to the conserved J-encoded phenylalanine. The earlier analysis of more than 450 of the donors excluded sequences that lacked an unambiguous match to a single V gene segment. In an earlier analysis of several hundred of the donors, V segments were called functional above 56.7% productive rearrangements and were called segregating when the between-donor standard deviation exceeded 5%. A statistical classification framework was developed to diagnose cytomegalovirus status using the catalog of TCR beta chain sequences. In a later analysis, TCR nucleotide sequences were compared against IMGT/GENE-DB human TR gene sequences so that V and J genes could be assigned. The TCRdist pipeline was used in a later analysis to assign CDR3 sequences and most-parsimonious VDJ recombination scenarios. In a later analysis, every TCR beta chain was defined by the combination of its CDR3 amino acid sequence and its V-gene family, and reads without a unique V-gene family were dropped. To address suspected cross-contamination and a sequencing artifact, a later analysis removed over 500 highly shared, low-generation-probability nucleotide sequences. In a later analysis, a clonal expansion index for each public chain was calculated from normalized within-repertoire ranks of inferred template counts. A later analysis computed generation probabilities with a VDJ recombination model fitted to out-of-frame rearrangements, and checked the results against IGoR. In a later analysis, TCR-TCR, TCR-HLA and TCR-CMV co-occurrence was scored with hypergeometric tests, and a repertoire-size bias correction was applied to TCR pairs. A later analysis estimated false discovery rates by permuting HLA or CMV assignments 20 times. In a later analysis, co-occurring TCRs were grouped with DBSCAN, and TCRdist sequence similarity was added when clustering was performed within HLA-allele-positive subsets. Co-occurrence clustering excluded repertoires with fewer than 30,000 or more than 120,000 public chains, plus five with anomalous nucleotide sharing. As stored in TCRdb, this immuneACCESS dataset retains in-frame rearrangements with V and J assigned. A fraction of the clones does not appear; measured against another copy, unresolved V genes explain less than half of the discrepancy, and the remainder lacks a known reason. The DNA gave D and trimming, while V, J and clone size come from that table. The sample contains about 81,000 clones, 70% to 80% of them found a single time. Around 3.1% of the sample lies in the top ten.

On this clone: Its antigen is still unknown. Nothing much larger sits one base from this clone, and base qualities are not available.

V ends up 6 bases short and J 9 bases short, with an unmatched junction base count of 6. The CDR3 holds 14 amino acids from the cysteine to the phenylalanine. CDR3 DNA only is kept here, 42 bases in frame from base 1. For CDR1 and CDR2, the germline V gene lists MNHEY and SVGAGI. Sequencing was performed on PBMCs. The origin of this receptor is a middle-aged man in good health and CMV-seropositive. The V and J segments used are TRBV6-5 and TRBJ1-6, and TRBD1 aligns with 9 junction nucleotides. The CDR3 sequence is CASRPGQGISPLHF. The DNA is as follows: TGTGCCAGCAGACCCGGACAGGGGATTTCACCCCTCCACTTT.